The clone carrying this TCR beta chain was found once. The record originates from a study of OX40 agonist ivuxolimab in advanced cancers. This CDR3 is built from 15 residues. The V and J ends lost 4 bases and 3 bases respectively, with 14 bases between them. Germline CDR1 reads SEHNR; CDR2 reads FQNEAQ (reference sequence). The protocol was immunoSEQ multiplex PCR, while the TCRdb copy is restricted to in-frame clones and leaves out a portion. Found here are more than 80,000 clones, about 86% of them singletons; the top ten hold roughly 1.6%. The material was CD4+ or CD8+ T cells sorted from blood, obtained in a trial of the OX40 agonist ivuxolimab. The clonotype comes from an adult with an advanced solid tumor such as melanoma, head and neck, liver or kidney cancer. The genes are TRBV7-9 and TRBJ2-3, with no clear D. DNA for the CDR3: TGTGCCAGCAGCTCCTCATACGGACGGACAGATACGCAGTATTTT. Translated: CASSSSYGRTDTQYF.